This T cell receptor (beta chain) was captured in a study of blood T cell repertoires in COVID-19. Study overall: The study drew acute and convalescent COVID-19 samples from the United States, Italy and Spain. T cells, B-cell-depleted T cells, or PBMCs supplied cDNA or gDNA.

Germline CDR1 is SNHLY and CDR2 is FYNNEI. V was cut by 6 bases and J by 5 bases, with 20 bases left in between. This CDR3 region has 15 residues. Authors' analysis steps: Amplification from reference gene primers served as the basis for estimated nucleated cell counts. TCRdb's table, derived via immunoSEQ multiplex PCR, lists solely in-frame clones and lacks some. V and J calls plus clone size are reproduced from that table; the DNA served to infer D and trimming. The sample has over 200,000 clones, 80% to 90% seen once; the top ten hold more than 8%. This rearrangement joins TRBV2 to TRBJ2-7; possible D gene TRBD1, 5 bases. Sequenced material: peripheral blood. This clonotype was obtained from a woman between 50 and 59 years old with acute or convalescent COVID-19. The CDR3: CASRDMGRPYDEQYF. As DNA, the CDR3 is TGTGCCAGCAGGGATATGGGGCGTCCTTACGACGAGCAGTACTTC.